Listed here are 19 T cell receptor beta chains from one sample, sequenced in a study of T cell repertoires in cytomegalovirus infection. For these receptors, no antigen is known. Via MiXCR, TCRdb re-called the reads, giving one row per CDR3 protein. This table holds tens of thousands of distinct CDR3 sequences, about 26% found once. The input for sequencing was CD8+ T cells from cultured PBMCs, taken from culture after CMV antigen stimulation. The origin of the receptors is a human donor in good health (CMV status not recorded). Some clones in this sample may be carry-over from other donors' samples.

The V and J genes are TRBV20-1 and TRBJ1-2; D is ambiguous. This CDR3 contains 17 residues. V was trimmed by 5 bases and J by 4 bases, leaving 26 bases between them. CDR1 is DFQATT, CDR2 SNEGSKA, per germline (reference sequence). As DNA, the CDR3 is TGCAGTGCTGGTCGACACCTTCCCCGTATTGGATCCTATGGCTACACCTTC. Protein: CSAGRHLPRIGSYGYTF.

This clonotype has at least ten counts. The chain joins TRBV19 to TRBJ2-1; tentatively, D is TRBD2 (6 bases). Trimming shortened V by 3 bases and J by 2 bases, and 26 bases separated the two germline ends. CDR1 and CDR2 from the germline V gene are LNHDA and SQIVND (reference sequence). The CDR3 covers 20 residues. CDR3 coding DNA: TGTGCCAGTAGTATCGAAAAAAATGAAGGTAGCGGTGCCGCCTACAATGAGCAGTTCTTC. Translation: CASSIEKNEGSGAAYNEQFF.

This clonotype is labeled medium-sized (0.01 to 0.1%). This rearrangement joins TRBV7-9 to TRBJ2-5; D not resolved. Trimming stripped 4 bases from V and 0 bases from J, with 15 bases between. Germline V gene sequence: CDR1 SEHNR, CDR2 FQNEAQ (reference sequence). This CDR3 is built from 16 residues. For the CDR3, the DNA is TGTGCCAGCAGCTCTTCGACGACATTGTACCAAGAGACCCAGTACTTC. Translating gives CASSSSTTLYQETQYF. The variable domain in full, with the rest retrieved from reference TRBV7-9 and TRBJ2-5, is DTGVSQNPRHKITKRGQNVTFRCDPISEHNRLYWYRQTLGQGPEFLTYFQNEAQLEKSRLLSDRFSAERPKGSFSTLEIQRTEQGDSAMYLCASSSSTTLYQETQYFGPGTRLLVL.

As concerns this clonotype: A much larger clone is a single base away; this may be a read error. The chain is built from TRBV7-8 and TRBJ1-1, with D unresolved. Germline lookup yields CDR1 SGHVS and CDR2 FQNEAQ. The V end was cut by 7 bases, the J end by 3 bases, with 21 bases between. The CDR3 sequence is 16 residues long. The DNA of the CDR3 is TGTGCCAGCAACTCCCCAAGAGGGCACGGCTACACTGAAGCTTTCTTT. It specifies CASNSPRGHGYTEAFF.

The chain uses TRBV19 and TRBJ1-6, with 8 nucleotides matching TRBD1. From germline, CDR1 is LNHDA and CDR2 SQIVND (reference sequence). The CDR3 has 16 amino acids. With V trimmed by 3 bases and J by 12 bases, 13 bases remained unmatched. The CDR3 region is CASSIPRQGKSGPLHF. CDR3 nucleotides: TGTGCCAGTAGTATCCCCAGACAGGGGAAATCGGGACCCCTCCACTTT.

This clonotype has more than one count but fewer than ten. The rearrangement links TRBV20-1 to TRBJ2-7, with TRBD1 identical over 8 bases. There are 14 residues in the CDR3. The germline V gene has CDR1 DFQATT and CDR2 SNEGSKA (reference sequence). The J segment lost 5 bases and the V segment lost 1 base, leaving 7 bases of the junction unmatched. The CDR3 loop is CSARGRDRHNEQYF. The CDR3 DNA follows: TGCAGTGCTAGAGGGAGGGACAGGCACAACGAGCAGTACTTC.

This chain connects TRBV7-4 to TRBJ2-7; 7 bases align to TRBD1. V lost 5 bases and J lost 2; bases outside the gene matches: 6. This CDR3 region has 14 residues. Germline lookup yields CDR1 SGHVT and CDR2 SQSDAQ. The CDR3 spells CASSQDGTAYEQYF. The CDR3 nucleotides are TGTGCCAGCAGCCAAGACGGGACAGCCTACGAGCAGTACTTC.

This clonotype was detected only a few times. V and J are TRBV5-4 and TRBJ2-7; 7 nucleotides line up with TRBD2. Germline CDR1 SGHNT, CDR2 YYREEE (reference sequence). This CDR3 contains 12 residues. The J segment lost 6 bases and the V segment lost 1 base, leaving 1 base of the junction unmatched. CDR3 DNA: TGTGCCAGCAGCTTGCCTAGCGGCGAGCAGTACTTC. Its translation: CASSLPSGEQYF.

The chain uses TRBV29-1 and TRBJ2-2; D call uncertain. Germline V gene sequence: CDR1 SQVTM, CDR2 ANQGSEA. Trimming took 2 bases from V and 8 from J, leaving 6 bases between them. The length of the CDR3 is 11 residues. CDR3: CSVEQFGELFF. The CDR3 DNA is TGCAGCGTTGAACAGTTTGGGGAGCTGTTTTTT.

This clonotype was counted between two and nine times. This rearrangement joins TRBV27 to TRBJ1-6; D not certain. Between the trimmed V and J ends, which lost 3 bases and 0 bases, there was a span of 9 bases. Germline CDR1 is MNHEY and CDR2 is SMNVEV (reference sequence). This CDR3 contains 16 residues. The CDR3 DNA reads TGTGCCAGCAGTTTGTTTCCCGTCTCCTATAATTCACCCCTCCACTTT. This translates into CASSLFPVSYNSPLHF.

This sequence joins TRBV7-9 and TRBJ2-7, with TRBD2 matching over 12 bases. J gave up 3 bases and V 5 bases, and 5 bases lay outside the gene matches. Germline CDR1 reads SEHNR; CDR2 reads FQNEAQ (reference sequence). The CDR3 consists of 15 residues. The CDR3 coding sequence is TGTGCCAGCAGCACTACTAGCGGGGGGTACTACGAGCAGTACTTC. Encoded protein: CASSTTSGGYYEQYF.

The DNA of the CDR3 is TGTGCCAGCAGTTTACAACCAGACGCGAACACCGGGGAGCTGTTTTTT. This gives the protein CASSLQPDANTGELFF. The chain joins TRBV12-3 or TRBV12-4 to TRBJ2-2; D unclear. V gave up 2 bases and J gave up 0 bases, with 10 bases separating them. This CDR3 has 16 residues.

This clonotype was seen a handful of times. The chain recombines TRBV20-1 with TRBJ1-1, with D unclear. CDR3 size: 13 residues. The germline gives CDR1 DFQATT, CDR2 SNEGSKA (reference sequence). V was trimmed by 3 bases and J by 4 bases, leaving 12 bases between them. This CDR3 is CSASPDSPTEAFF. The CDR3 DNA follows: TGCAGTGCTAGTCCCGACTCCCCCACTGAAGCTTTCTTT.

This clonotype has just a few counts. This chain connects TRBV5-4 to TRBJ1-3; tentative D call: TRBD1 (5 bases). The CDR3 length is 16 residues. From germline, CDR1 is SGHNT and CDR2 YYREEE (reference sequence). Deletions cut 4 bases from V and 0 bases from J, with 14 bases between. This CDR3 reads CASSTDSRYSGNTIYF. CDR3 DNA sequence: TGTGCCAGCAGCACAGACAGCCGTTACTCTGGAAACACCATATATTTT.

This chain connects TRBV9 to TRBJ2-5; the D is unclear. Germline V gives CDR1 SGDLS, CDR2 YYNGEE. The CDR3 consists of 16 residues. The ends were cut back, 2 bases at V and 5 bases at J, with 19 bases in the middle. In DNA form, the CDR3 reads TGTGCCAGCAGCGTGAACCCCCTCACAGAAGTTGAGACCCAGTACTTC. Protein product: CASSVNPLTEVETQYF.

This clonotype was observed many times. The rearrangement uses TRBV7-9 and TRBJ1-5; D might be TRBD1 (5 bases). V lost 5 bases and J 7 bases, leaving 9 bases between the germline ends. Germline lookup yields CDR1 SEHNR and CDR2 FQNEAQ (reference sequence). The CDR3 is 12 residues long. Here the CDR3 DNA reads TGTGCCAGCAGCGACGGGGGACAGCCCCAGCATTTT. Translation gives CASSDGGQPQHF.

This clonotype turned up a few times. CDR3 loop: CASSPSSGLREVGYTF. The CDR3 DNA follows: TGTGCCAGCTCGCCTTCCTCGGGGCTGCGGGAGGTTGGCTACACCTTC. The chain carries TRBV27 and TRBJ1-2, with D possibly matching TRBD1 (5 bases). The CDR3 is made up of 16 amino acids. V lost 8 bases and J 7 bases, leaving 26 bases between the germline ends. Germline CDR1 and CDR2: MNHEY and SMNVEV (reference sequence).

V gene TRBV7-6 combines with J gene TRBJ1-2; no definite D call. The germline gives CDR1 SGHVS, CDR2 FNYEAQ. Trimming pared 5 bases from V and 1 base from J, leaving 20 bases between. The CDR3 length is 17 residues. The CDR3 coding sequence is TGTGCCAGCAGCACCCATCCCACGGACGGAGATAACTATGGCTACACCTTC. It codes for CASSTHPTDGDNYGYTF.

This clonotype was observed many times. CDR3 sequence (DNA): TGTGCCAGCAGCACCCTACGTTGGGGGCCCGACAGAGAGAACATTCAGTACTTC. Its translation: CASSTLRWGPDRENIQYF. The chain joins TRBV7-8 to TRBJ2-4, with D possibly matching TRBD1 (6 bases). The CDR3 has 18 residues. Per germline, CDR1 SGHVS and CDR2 FQNEAQ. V shed 5 bases and J shed 7 bases, with 27 bases lying between them.